The next 25 T cell receptor beta chains were all read from a single sample in a study of cytomegalovirus exposure and HLA in healthy donors. The primer mix had 60 Vbeta and 13 Jbeta primers. Some clones are missing from TCRdb's copy, which holds only in-frame ones; the method was immunoSEQ multiplex PCR. The sample has roughly 190,000 clones; 75% to 80% are singletons. Sequenced sample: PBMCs. These receptors all come from a woman aged 30 to 39 in good health and CMV-seropositive.

Remarks on this clone: The junction shows a germline mismatch at one end, possibly a read error. The CDR3 nucleotides are TGTGCCAGCAGGGATCGAAGCGGGACCCAGCACTTC. Protein: CASRDRSGTQHF. This chain connects TRBV28 to TRBJ2-7, with 7 bases that match TRBD2. From germline, CDR1 is MDHEN and CDR2 SYDVKM. The CDR3 has 12 residues.

This rearrangement joins TRBV14 to TRBJ2-7; 9 bases map to TRBD1. The CDR3 is 15 residues long. J was trimmed by 3 bases and V by 4 bases; bases with no gene match: 7. CDR1 and CDR2 from the germline V gene are SGHDN and FVKESK. The CDR3 sequence: CASSLPGTGLYEQYF. In DNA form, the CDR3 reads TGTGCCAGCAGCCTACCCGGGACAGGGCTCTACGAGCAGTACTTC.

The J gene is TRBJ2-1, the V gene TRBV2; TRBD2 agrees at 12 bases. From germline, CDR1 is SNHLY and CDR2 FYNNEI. The ends lost 4 bases at V and 4 bases at J; junction bases unmatched: 5. This CDR3 has 16 amino acids. Written as DNA, the CDR3 is TGTGCCAGCAGTGGGCTAGCGGGAGGGGGTTACAATGAGCAGTTCTTC. This translates into CASSGLAGGGYNEQFF.

The CDR3 reads CASSAGTSGNREQYF. The CDR3 DNA follows: TGTGCCAGCAGCGCCGGGACTAGCGGGAATCGTGAGCAGTACTTC. This chain joins TRBV9 and TRBJ2-7; 13 positions agree with TRBD2. Looked up from germline, CDR1 is SGDLS and CDR2 is YYNGEE. The CDR3 runs 15 residues. After removal of 3 bases from V and 7 bases from J, the junction contained 7 bases not matched to a gene. Filled out from reference TRBV9 and TRBJ2-7, the complete variable domain reads DSGVTQTPKHLITATGQRVTLRCSPRSGDLSVYWYQQSLDQGLQFLIQYYNGEERAKGNILERFSAQQFPDLHSELNLSSLELGDSALYFCASSAGTSGNREQYFGPGTRLTVT.

The V and J genes are TRBV4-1 and TRBJ1-5; D remains ambiguous. This CDR3 spans 17 amino acids. In germline, CDR1 is MGHRA, CDR2 YSYEKL. The V and J ends lost 1 base and 6 bases respectively, with 19 bases between them. CDR3 region: CASSQGEVLGRGQPQHF. CDR3 bases: TGCGCCAGCAGCCAAGGAGAGGTCTTGGGGAGAGGTCAGCCCCAGCATTTT.

The chain joins TRBV14 to TRBJ2-1, with 11 bases lining up with TRBD2. The length of the CDR3 is 17 residues. The junction had 7 bases not matched to a gene; V was cut back by 4 bases and J by 2 bases. CDR1 and CDR2 from the germline V gene are SGHDN and FVKESK. The CDR3 spells CASSPGLAGLPYNEQFF. Here the CDR3 DNA reads TGTGCCAGCAGCCCCGGACTAGCGGGCCTTCCCTACAATGAGCAGTTCTTC.

The chain couples TRBV2 to TRBJ2-5; 7 bases are a match to TRBD2. The CDR3 is 14 amino acids. V trimming: 4 bases; J trimming: 3 bases; junction bases outside the gene matches: 5. Germline V gives CDR1 SNHLY, CDR2 FYNNEI. The DNA of the CDR3 is TGTGCCAGCAGTGTTATTCGGGGGGAAGAGACCCAGTACTTC. Translation: CASSVIRGEETQYF.

This clone was seen a handful of times. The J gene is TRBJ2-7, the V gene TRBV7-9; 13 bases line up with TRBD2. Germline V lookup: CDR1 SEHNR, CDR2 FQNEAQ (reference sequence). This CDR3 comprises 19 residues. Trimming took 2 bases from V and 3 from J; bases not matched to a gene: 13. Written as DNA, the CDR3 is TGTGCCAGCAGCTTAAGCCTCAGGACTAGCGGGAGCCTTGACTACGAGCAGTACTTC. This gives the protein CASSLSLRTSGSLDYEQYF.

V gene TRBV30 combines with J gene TRBJ2-7; D gene ambiguous. Germline assignment: CDR1 GTSNPN and CDR2 SVGIG (reference sequence). This CDR3 spans 13 amino acids. V lost 1 base to trimming and J lost 3 bases, with 10 bases between them. CDR3 coding DNA: TGTGCCTGGAGTGGCCGGTTTCTCTACGAGCAGTACTTC. Its protein product is CAWSGRFLYEQYF.

The V and J genes are TRBV21-1 and TRBJ2-7; the tabulated D call, TRBD2, remains unverified against the DNA. TRBV21-1 is a listed pseudogene. This CDR3 spans 15 amino acids. The CDR3 DNA follows: TGTGCCAGCAGCAAAGGGACTAGCGGAGCCTACGAGCAGTACTTC. This gives the protein CASSKGTSGAYEQYF.

This chain uses TRBV4-1 with TRBJ1-2; possibly TRBD1 for D (5 bases). This CDR3 comprises 15 residues. Germline CDR1 MGHRA, CDR2 YSYEKL. V was trimmed by 0 bases and J by 8 bases, leaving 16 bases between them. Written as DNA, the CDR3 is TGCGCCAGCAGCCAAGATTTCACAGGTCTGGGGGGCTACACCTTC. Its protein is CASSQDFTGLGGYTF.

This clone was seen only once. The rearrangement joins TRBV27 to TRBJ2-7; possible D gene TRBD2, 6 bases. Per germline, CDR1 MNHEY and CDR2 SMNVEV (reference sequence). This CDR3 spans 16 amino acids. The germline V and J ends were trimmed by 5 bases and 0 bases, with 17 bases remaining between them. CDR3 nucleotides: TGTGCCAGCAGTCCATTCGGGACTGTTAGCTCCTACGAGCAGTACTTC. Amino acid sequence: CASSPFGTVSSYEQYF.

Only one count was recorded for this clone. The V call is TRBV9, the J call TRBJ1-1, with D possibly being TRBD1 (5 bases). This CDR3 region has 14 residues. V was trimmed by 1 base and J by 1 base, leaving 8 bases between them. CDR1 is SGDLS, CDR2 YYNGEE, per germline. The CDR3 coding sequence is TGTGCCAGCAGCGTAACTACAGGGAACACTGAAGCTTTCTTT. Translation: CASSVTTGNTEAFF.

This clone has only one observation. The chain uses TRBV20-1 and TRBJ1-5, with a tentative D call TRBD1 (5 bases). V lost 4 bases and J lost 9, with 10 bases in between. CDR1 DFQATT and CDR2 SNEGSKA come from the germline V gene (reference sequence). This CDR3 has 11 residues. DNA of the CDR3: TGCAGTGCTACGGGGGGAGTGCCCCAGCATTTT. Protein sequence: CSATGGVPQHF.

This chain links TRBV5-1 with TRBJ2-5, with 7 bases aligning to TRBD1. With 2 bases clipped from V and 4 bases from J, the junction kept 2 bases outside the gene matches. Germline lookup yields CDR1 SGHRS and CDR2 YFSETQ. The CDR3 totals 13 residues. CDR3 sequence: CASSFPGGETQYF. DNA of the CDR3: TGCGCCAGCAGCTTCCCAGGGGGAGAGACCCAGTACTTC.

Written as DNA, the CDR3 is TGTGCCAGCAGCTTAGCGGGGACAGGGTTGTACTTC. It codes for CASSLAGTGLYF. The chain is built from TRBV7-2 and TRBJ2-4, with 9 bases matching TRBD1. This CDR3 comprises 12 residues. J was trimmed by 15 bases and V by 0 bases; bases with no gene match: 3. Germline V gene data show CDR1 as SGHTA and CDR2 as FQGNSA.

On this clone: One junction end does not reproduce the germline sequence, and a read error may be involved. The gene calls are TRBV2 and TRBJ1-4, with D unclear. This CDR3 comprises 11 residues. From germline, CDR1 is SNHLY and CDR2 FYNNEI. The CDR3 DNA sequence: TGTGCCACAAGTTCGGGGATCTCCGTCCTTTTT. It encodes CATSSGISVLF.

The chain uses TRBV5-1 and TRBJ2-5; 10 bases align to TRBD2. This CDR3 has 14 residues. The V segment lost 1 base and the J segment 5 bases; nucleotides outside the gene matches: 2. Per germline, CDR1 SGHRS and CDR2 YFSETQ. CDR3: CASSLTGLAETQYF. The CDR3 DNA is TGCGCCAGCAGCTTGACGGGACTAGCGGAGACCCAGTACTTC.

Written as DNA, the CDR3 is TGTGCCAGCAGGCGCGGGACCGCTGAAAAACTGTTTTTT. This gives the protein CASRRGTAEKLFF. The rearrangement links TRBV6-6 to TRBJ1-4; D may be TRBD1 (5 bases). The CDR3 spans 13 residues. Germline V CDR1 and CDR2: MNHNY, SVGAGI (reference sequence). V lost 6 bases to trimming and J lost 7 bases, with 12 bases between them.

The chain carries TRBV5-1 and TRBJ2-1, with D tentatively TRBD2 (6 bases). V shed 4 bases and J shed 1 base, with 12 bases lying between them. CDR1 is SGHRS, CDR2 YFSETQ, per germline. The CDR3 has 15 amino acids. In DNA, the CDR3 is TGCGCCAGCAGCCGGGGACTGGAATCCTACAATGAGCAGTTCTTC. This encodes CASSRGLESYNEQFF.

The chain couples TRBV13 to TRBJ1-1; D is unresolved. Trimming cost V 2 bases and J 0 bases, with 7 bases left between them. Germline lookup yields CDR1 PRHDT and CDR2 FYEKMQ (reference sequence). This CDR3 has 14 residues. The CDR3 DNA sequence: TGTGCCAGCAGCTTATCACTCGTGAACACTGAAGCTTTCTTT. This translates into CASSLSLVNTEAFF.

This chain uses TRBV7-2 with TRBJ1-1, with 10 bases that match TRBD1. The CDR3 is 15 residues long. Germline CDR1 reads SGHTA; CDR2 reads FQGNSA. Germline trimming cut 3 bases from V and 11 bases from J; bases unmatched to any gene: 12. The CDR3 region has the DNA TGTGCCAGCAGCTTGAAGACAGGGGGCCCCTTAGGGGCTTTCTTT. Translating it yields CASSLKTGGPLGAFF. The variable domain in full, with the rest retrieved from reference TRBV7-2 and TRBJ1-1, is GAGVSQSPSNKVTEKGKDVELRCDPISGHTALYWYRQSLGQGLEFLIYFQGNSAPDKSGLPSDRFSAERTGGSVSTLTIQRTQQEDSAVYLCASSLKTGGPLGAFFGQGTRLTVV.

The chain is built from TRBV7-2 and TRBJ2-1, with 8 bases identical to TRBD2. The CDR3 runs 15 residues. V shed 7 bases, J shed 8 bases, and the junction held 13 bases outside the gene matches. Germline CDR1 is SGHTA and CDR2 is FQGNSA. The CDR3 region has the DNA TGTGCCAGCATCCAATCGGGGGGGTCATGGGATGAGCAGTTCTTC. Translated, it gives CASIQSGGSWDEQFF. Complete variable domain (other parts from reference TRBV7-2 and TRBJ2-1): GAGVSQSPSNKVTEKGKDVELRCDPISGHTALYWYRQSLGQGLEFLIYFQGNSAPDKSGLPSDRFSAERTGGSVSTLTIQRTQQEDSAVYLCASIQSGGSWDEQFFGPGTRLTVL.

J is TRBJ2-7 and V is TRBV5-4; D perhaps matches TRBD2 (7 bases). The CDR3 contains 15 residues. Germline V lookup: CDR1 SGHNT, CDR2 YYREEE (reference sequence). The ends were cut back, 0 bases at V and 4 bases at J, with 14 bases in the middle. The CDR3 sequence is CASSLAGAGAYEQYF. In nucleotides, the CDR3 is TGTGCCAGCAGCTTGGCGGGGGCGGGAGCATACGAGCAGTACTTC. Combining the CDR3 with reference TRBV5-4 and TRBJ2-7 gives the whole variable domain ETGVTQSPTHLIKTRGQQVTLRCSSQSGHNTVSWYQQALGQGPQFIFQYYREEENGRGNFPPRFSGLQFPNYSSELNVNALELDDSALYLCASSLAGAGAYEQYFGPGTRLTVT.

Only a few counts were recorded for this clone. V is TRBV29-1 and J is TRBJ1-4, with a possible D match to TRBD1 (6 bases). The germline V gene encodes CDR1 SQVTM and CDR2 ANQGSEA. V lost 6 bases and J 7 bases, leaving 15 bases between the germline ends. This CDR3 spans 13 amino acids. CDR3 loop: CSVAGVEGEKLFF. Here the CDR3 DNA reads TGCAGCGTCGCAGGGGTCGAGGGTGAAAAACTGTTTTTT. The variable domain in full, completed from reference TRBV29-1 and TRBJ1-4, reads SAVISQKPSRDICQRGTSLTIQCQVDSQVTMMFWYRQQPGQSLTLIATANQGSEATYESGFVIDKFPISRPNLTFSTLTVSNMSPEDSSIYLCSVAGVEGEKLFFGSGTQLSVL.